This entry lists 14 T cell receptor beta chains sequenced from one sample in a study of blood T cell repertoires in COVID-19. The assay was immunoSEQ multiplex PCR, and TCRdb's table has in-frame clones only and misses some. The sample has under 30,000 clones; roughly 90% are singletons. Sequenced sample: peripheral blood. The receptors were gathered from a woman over 75 with active or convalescent COVID-19.

In this sample, this clone turned up once. This chain links TRBV6-5 with TRBJ2-6; 7 nucleotides line up with TRBD1. Germline trimming cut 5 bases from V and 2 bases from J; bases unmatched to any gene: 3. Germline-derived CDR1 and CDR2 are MNHEY and SVGAGI. This CDR3 has 15 residues. CDR3 amino acids: CASSRDRAGANVLTF. CDR3 nucleotides: TGTGCCAGCAGTCGAGACAGGGCTGGGGCCAACGTCCTGACTTTC.

The gene calls are TRBV11-1 and TRBJ1-6; D gene ambiguous. The CDR3 has 13 residues. V was pared by 3 bases and J by 7 bases, with 7 bases between. The germline gives CDR1 SGHAT, CDR2 FQDESV (reference sequence). Written as DNA, the CDR3 is TGTGCCAGCAGCTTGGAGAGGAATTCACCCCTCCACTTT. Protein sequence: CASSLERNSPLHF.

The chain joins TRBV30 to TRBJ1-2; TRBD1 matches 12 bases. Trimming at V came to 2 bases and at J to 4 bases, leaving 11 bases not matched to a gene. Germline values: CDR1 GTSNPN, CDR2 SVGIG (reference sequence). The CDR3 sequence is 17 residues long. The CDR3 region has the DNA TGTGCCTGGAGTCCCGCCGGGGGACAGGGGGCTATCTATGGCTACACCTTC. Translation: CAWSPAGGQGAIYGYTF.

This chain joins TRBV18 and TRBJ1-2; TRBD1 aligns across 8 bases. With V trimmed by 1 base and J by 6 bases, 1 base remained unmatched. From germline, CDR1 is KGHSH and CDR2 LQKENI. CDR3 length equals 13 residues. The CDR3, as DNA: TGTGCCAGCTCACCACAGACAGGGGATGGCTACACCTTC. The encoded protein is CASSPQTGDGYTF.

The gene calls are TRBV24-1 and TRBJ1-5; 10 bases agree with TRBD1. This CDR3 region has 12 residues. Trimming at V came to 10 bases and at J to 8 bases, leaving 4 bases not matched to a gene. Per the germline V gene, CDR1 is KGHDR and CDR2 is SFDVKD. CDR3 in DNA: TGTGCCACGGGACAGGGGCCGGAGCCCCAGCATTTT. Protein: CATGQGPEPQHF.

The chain uses TRBV28 and TRBJ2-6; D unclear. Trimming removed 2 bases at V and 2 bases at J, with 7 bases between. Germline V gives CDR1 MDHEN, CDR2 SYDVKM. The CDR3 runs 15 residues. The CDR3 DNA reads as TGTGCCAGCAGTTTACAGGCTGCTGGGGCCAACGTCCTGACTTTC. Translating gives CASSLQAAGANVLTF.

The chain recombines TRBV18 with TRBJ2-1; no clear D gene. The CDR3 loop spans 13 amino acids. Trimming shortened V by 0 bases and J by 6 bases, and 6 bases separated the two germline ends. Per germline, CDR1 KGHSH and CDR2 LQKENI. CDR3 amino acids: CASSPPTVNEQFF. Here the CDR3 DNA reads TGTGCCAGCTCACCACCAACGGTCAATGAGCAGTTCTTC.

This rearrangement joins TRBV7-9 to TRBJ1-5; D is possibly TRBD1 (5 bases). Germline loops: CDR1 SEHNR, CDR2 FQNEAQ (reference sequence). The CDR3 covers 16 residues. Trimming took off 4 bases at V and 5 bases at J, with 18 bases between the two ends. CDR3 sequence: CASSSSPDRFYQPQHF. In DNA form, the CDR3 reads TGTGCCAGCAGCTCTTCTCCAGACAGATTCTATCAGCCCCAGCATTTT.

The V call is TRBV7-2, the J call TRBJ2-4; a weak D match, TRBD2 (6 bases). V shed 5 bases and J shed 9 bases, with 23 bases lying between them. Germline V gene sequence: CDR1 SGHTA, CDR2 FQGNSA. CDR3 length: 16 amino acids. DNA for the CDR3: TGTGCCAGCAGCACGGGAGCGGCCCTCACTGGAGGCATTCAGTACTTC. Protein sequence: CASSTGAALTGGIQYF.

The gene calls are TRBV3-1 (or the pseudogene TRBV3-2) and TRBJ1-1; 9 bases are shared with TRBD1. J gave up 4 bases and V 4 bases, and 7 bases lay outside the gene matches. Germline-derived CDR1 and CDR2 are LGHDT and YNNKEL (reference sequence). The CDR3 consists of 15 residues. CDR3 bases: TGTGCCAGCAGCCCGTTACAGGGGGCGAGCACTGAAGCTTTCTTT. This translates into CASSPLQGASTEAFF.

The chain carries TRBV2 and TRBJ1-3; D not resolved. This CDR3 has 15 residues. Germline CDR1 reads SNHLY; CDR2 reads FYNNEI. Trimming stripped 4 bases from V and 0 bases from J, with 10 bases between. CDR3 in amino acids: CASSGGMSSGNTIYF. The CDR3 region has the DNA TGTGCCAGCAGTGGAGGGATGAGCTCTGGAAACACCATATATTTT.

This clone was found once. The V and J genes are TRBV28 and TRBJ1-4, with D perhaps matching TRBD1 (5 bases). V was trimmed by 1 base and J by 0 bases, leaving 9 bases between them. Looked up from germline, CDR1 is MDHEN and CDR2 is SYDVKM. This CDR3 region has 16 residues. The CDR3 coding sequence is TGTGCCAGCAGTTTATTAGGGGCCGCAACTAATGAAAAACTGTTTTTT. It is translated as CASSLLGAATNEKLFF.

This chain connects TRBV6-5 to TRBJ1-4; 8 nucleotides agree with TRBD1. Trimming took 6 bases from V and 8 from J; bases not matched to a gene: 11. This CDR3 comprises 15 residues. The germline V gene has CDR1 MNHEY and CDR2 SVGAGI. The CDR3 nucleotides read TGTGCCAGCAGATGGGCAGGGGGCACTGGAGAAAAACTGTTTTTT. This translates into CASRWAGGTGEKLFF.

CDR3 nucleotides: TGTGCCACCAGCAGGAAAGGGAGTTTGAGGATTTCACCCCTCCACTTT. It specifies CATSRKGSLRISPLHF. This chain connects TRBV15 to TRBJ1-6, with no clear D. The V gene's germline CDR1 is LNHNV and CDR2 YYDKDF (reference sequence). The CDR3 length is 16 residues. V lost 3 bases and J 9 bases, leaving 18 bases between the germline ends.